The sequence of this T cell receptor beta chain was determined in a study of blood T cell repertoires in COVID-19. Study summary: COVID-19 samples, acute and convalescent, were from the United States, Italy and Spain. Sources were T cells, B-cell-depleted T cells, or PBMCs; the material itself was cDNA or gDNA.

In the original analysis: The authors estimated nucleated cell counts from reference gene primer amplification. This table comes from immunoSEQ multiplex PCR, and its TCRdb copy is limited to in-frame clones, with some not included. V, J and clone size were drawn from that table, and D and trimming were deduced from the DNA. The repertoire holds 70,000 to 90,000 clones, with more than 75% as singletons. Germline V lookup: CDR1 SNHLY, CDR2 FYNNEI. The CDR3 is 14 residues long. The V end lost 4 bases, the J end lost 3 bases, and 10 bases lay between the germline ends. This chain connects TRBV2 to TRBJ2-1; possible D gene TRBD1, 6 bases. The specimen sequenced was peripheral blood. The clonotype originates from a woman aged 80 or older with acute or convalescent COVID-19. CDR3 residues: CASSVDRIYNEQFF. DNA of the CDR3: TGTGCCAGCAGTGTGGACAGAATCTACAATGAGCAGTTCTTC.